This is a list of T cell receptor beta chains from one sample in a study of T cells after yellow fever vaccination. TCRdb redid the calling of the 5' RACE reads with MiXCR, one entry per CDR3 protein. The sample consists of hundreds of thousands of distinct CDR3 sequences, approximately 15% of them appearing once. Sample: PBMCs, taken on the day of the yellow fever booster vaccination. These receptors were taken from a man aged 30 to 39 who received the YFV17D yellow fever vaccine. The CDR3 runs from the conserved cysteine through the conserved F or W. D genes are given only for firm matches. Size tells how often a clone was seen (once, few, many) or the class of an expanded clone, and some rows leave it out.

TGCAGCGGTTTCGGACTAGCCAGTAGCACAGATACGCAGTATTTT	CSGFGLASSTDTQYF	-	TRBV29-1	TRBJ2-3	TRBD2
TGTGCCAGCTCACCTTCCCGCTCCGGGGAGACCCAGTACTTC	CASSPSRSGETQYF	-	TRBV18	TRBJ2-5	-
TGCAGCGTTGTGTTGGGGTACTACGAGCAGTACTTC	CSVVLGYYEQYF	few	TRBV29-1	TRBJ2-7	-
TGCAGTGCCTTCCCAGCGGGAGGGGCGGTGGCAGATACGCAGTATTTT	CSAFPAGGAVADTQYF	few	TRBV20-1	TRBJ2-3	TRBD2
TGTGCCAGCAGGCCTTCGGGATTGAACACTGAAGCTTTCTTT	CASRPSGLNTEAFF	few	TRBV7-2	TRBJ1-1	-
TGTGCCAGCAGCCGTGGGACTAGCGGCTTGGAGCAGTACTTC	CASSRGTSGLEQYF	-	TRBV7-2	TRBJ2-7	TRBD2
TGTGCCATCAGTTCCGGGACCGCCAATGGCTACACCTTC	CAISSGTANGYTF	few	TRBV10-3	TRBJ1-2	-
TGTGCCAGCAGCTTAGATAGTTGGCCAGATACGCAGTATTTT	CASSLDSWPDTQYF	few	TRBV7-8	TRBJ2-3	-
TGCAGTGCTAGAGTACAGGGGGTTGCCTATAATTCACCCCTCCACTTT	CSARVQGVAYNSPLHF	-	TRBV20-1	TRBJ1-6	TRBD1
TGTGCCAGTAGTAAAGAGGGCCCTAGCTCTGGGGCCAACGTCCTGACTTTC	CASSKEGPSSGANVLTF	-	TRBV19	TRBJ2-6	-
TGTGCCAGCAGCCGAAAGCGGGATATATACAATGAGCAGTTCTTC	CASSRKRDIYNEQFF	once	TRBV5-4	TRBJ2-1	TRBD2
TGTGCCAGCAGCCAAGAGTCGGACACCCTCTCCTACAATGAGCAGTTCTTC	CASSQESDTLSYNEQFF	-	TRBV4-2	TRBJ2-1	-
TGTGCCAGTAGACCCCTGGCCACAAGCGGGGGCTACGAGCAGTACTTC	CASRPLATSGGYEQYF	-	TRBV19	TRBJ2-7	TRBD2
TGTGCCAGCAGCCGCCAGACAGGAGCTAATTCACCCCTCCACTTT	CASSRQTGANSPLHF	few	TRBV7-6	TRBJ1-6	-